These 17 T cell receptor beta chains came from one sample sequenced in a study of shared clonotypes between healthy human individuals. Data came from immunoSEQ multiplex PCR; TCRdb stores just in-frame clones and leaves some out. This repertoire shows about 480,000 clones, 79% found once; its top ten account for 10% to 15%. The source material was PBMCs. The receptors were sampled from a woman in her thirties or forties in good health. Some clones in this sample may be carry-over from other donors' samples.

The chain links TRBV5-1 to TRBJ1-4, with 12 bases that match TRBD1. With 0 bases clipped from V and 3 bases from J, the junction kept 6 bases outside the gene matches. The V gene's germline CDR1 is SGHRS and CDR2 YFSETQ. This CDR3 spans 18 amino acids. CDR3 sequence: CASSLAGTGGSANEKLFF. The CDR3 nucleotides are TGCGCCAGCAGCTTGGCGGGGACAGGGGGCTCGGCTAATGAAAAACTGTTTTTT.

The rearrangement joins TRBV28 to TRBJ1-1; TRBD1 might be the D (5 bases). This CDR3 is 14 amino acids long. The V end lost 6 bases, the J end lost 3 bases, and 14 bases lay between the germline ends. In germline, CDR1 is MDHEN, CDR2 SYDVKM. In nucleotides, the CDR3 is TGTGCCAGCAGACAGACAGCTTTCCACACTGAAGCTTTCTTT. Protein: CASRQTAFHTEAFF.

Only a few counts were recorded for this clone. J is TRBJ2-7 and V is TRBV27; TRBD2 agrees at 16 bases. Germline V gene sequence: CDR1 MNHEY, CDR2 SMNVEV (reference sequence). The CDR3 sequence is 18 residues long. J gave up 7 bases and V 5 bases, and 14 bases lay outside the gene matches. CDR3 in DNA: TGTGCCAGCAGTCCACTTCTGGGACTAGCGGGAGGGCCTAGGGAGCAGTACTTC. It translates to CASSPLLGLAGGPREQYF.

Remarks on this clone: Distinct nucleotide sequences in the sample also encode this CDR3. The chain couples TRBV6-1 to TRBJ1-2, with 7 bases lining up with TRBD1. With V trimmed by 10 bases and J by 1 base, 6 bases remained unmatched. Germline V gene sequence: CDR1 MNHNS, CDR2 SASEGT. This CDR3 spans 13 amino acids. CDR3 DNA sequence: TGTGCCACCGCGAGGGACAGTAACTATGGCTACACCTTC. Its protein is CATARDSNYGYTF.

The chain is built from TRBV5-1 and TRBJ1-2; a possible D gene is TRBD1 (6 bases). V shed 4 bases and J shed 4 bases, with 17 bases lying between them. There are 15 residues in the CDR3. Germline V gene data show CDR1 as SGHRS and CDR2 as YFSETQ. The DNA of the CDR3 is TGCGCCAGCAGCCATGATACAGGGATCCGCTATGGCTACACCTTC. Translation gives CASSHDTGIRYGYTF.

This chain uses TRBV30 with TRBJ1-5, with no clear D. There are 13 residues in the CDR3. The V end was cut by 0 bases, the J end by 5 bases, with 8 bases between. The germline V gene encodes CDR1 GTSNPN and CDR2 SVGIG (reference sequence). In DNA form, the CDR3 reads TGTGCCTGGAGTGTTGAGCGGGATCAGCCCCAGCATTTT. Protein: CAWSVERDQPQHF.

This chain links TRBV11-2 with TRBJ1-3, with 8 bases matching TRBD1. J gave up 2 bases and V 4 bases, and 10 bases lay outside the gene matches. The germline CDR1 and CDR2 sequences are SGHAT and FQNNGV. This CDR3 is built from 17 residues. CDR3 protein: CASSSIVSGGTGNTIYF. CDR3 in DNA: TGTGCCAGCAGCTCAATAGTGTCAGGGGGCACTGGAAACACCATATATTTT.

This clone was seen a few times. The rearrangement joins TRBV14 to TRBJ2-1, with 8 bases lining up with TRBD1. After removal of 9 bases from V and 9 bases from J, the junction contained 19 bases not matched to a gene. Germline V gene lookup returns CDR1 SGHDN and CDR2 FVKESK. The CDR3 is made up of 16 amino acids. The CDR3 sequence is CASSRARGLRNSEQFF. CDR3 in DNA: TGTGCCAGTTCCAGGGCCAGGGGGCTACGCAATAGTGAGCAGTTCTTC.

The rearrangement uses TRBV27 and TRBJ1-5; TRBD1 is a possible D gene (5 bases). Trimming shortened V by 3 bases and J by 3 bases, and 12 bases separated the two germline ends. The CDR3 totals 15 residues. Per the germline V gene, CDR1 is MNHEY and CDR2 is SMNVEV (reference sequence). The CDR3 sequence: CASSFAQGLNQPQHF. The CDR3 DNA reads TGTGCCAGCAGTTTCGCTCAGGGACTCAATCAGCCCCAGCATTTT.

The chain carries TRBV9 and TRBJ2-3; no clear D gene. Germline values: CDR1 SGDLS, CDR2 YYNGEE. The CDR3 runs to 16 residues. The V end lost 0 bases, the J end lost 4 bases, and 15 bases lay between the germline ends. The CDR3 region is CASSVEVLGLADTQYF. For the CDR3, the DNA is TGTGCCAGCAGCGTAGAGGTCCTAGGCTTGGCAGATACGCAGTATTTT.

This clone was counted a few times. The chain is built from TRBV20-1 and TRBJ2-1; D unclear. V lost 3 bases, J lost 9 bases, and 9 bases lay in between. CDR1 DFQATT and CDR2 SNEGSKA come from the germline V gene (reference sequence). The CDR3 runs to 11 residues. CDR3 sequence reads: CSASQPGEQFF. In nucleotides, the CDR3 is TGCAGTGCTAGTCAGCCGGGTGAGCAGTTCTTC.

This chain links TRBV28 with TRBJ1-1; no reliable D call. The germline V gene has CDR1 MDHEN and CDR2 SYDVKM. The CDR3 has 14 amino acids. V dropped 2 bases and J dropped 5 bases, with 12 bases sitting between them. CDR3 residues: CASSLNGVKTEAFF. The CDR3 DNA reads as TGTGCCAGCAGTTTAAACGGGGTTAAGACTGAAGCTTTCTTT.

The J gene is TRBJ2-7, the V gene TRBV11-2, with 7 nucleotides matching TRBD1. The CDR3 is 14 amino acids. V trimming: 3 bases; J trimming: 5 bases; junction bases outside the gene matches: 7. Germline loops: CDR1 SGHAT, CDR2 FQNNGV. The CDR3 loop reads CASSLDRNLNEQYF. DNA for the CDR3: TGTGCCAGCAGCTTGGACAGGAATTTGAACGAGCAGTACTTC.

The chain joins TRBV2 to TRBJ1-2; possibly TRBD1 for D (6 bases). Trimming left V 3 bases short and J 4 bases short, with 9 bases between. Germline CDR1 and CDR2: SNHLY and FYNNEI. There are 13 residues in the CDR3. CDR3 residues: CASSETGLYGYTF. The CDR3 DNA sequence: TGTGCCAGCAGTGAGACAGGCCTCTATGGCTACACCTTC.

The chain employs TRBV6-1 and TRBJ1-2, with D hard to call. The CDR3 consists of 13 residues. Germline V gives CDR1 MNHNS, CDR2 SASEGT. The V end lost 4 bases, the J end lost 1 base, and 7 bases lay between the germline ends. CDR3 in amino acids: CASSVDYNYGYTF. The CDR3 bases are TGTGCCAGCAGTGTCGATTATAACTATGGCTACACCTTC.

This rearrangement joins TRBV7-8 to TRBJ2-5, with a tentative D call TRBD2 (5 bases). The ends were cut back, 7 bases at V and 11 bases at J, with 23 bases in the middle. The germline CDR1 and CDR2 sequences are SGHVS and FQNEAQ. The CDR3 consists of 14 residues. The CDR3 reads CASTQRETFWEQYF. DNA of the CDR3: TGTGCCAGCACCCAGAGGGAGACCTTCTGGGAGCAGTACTTC.

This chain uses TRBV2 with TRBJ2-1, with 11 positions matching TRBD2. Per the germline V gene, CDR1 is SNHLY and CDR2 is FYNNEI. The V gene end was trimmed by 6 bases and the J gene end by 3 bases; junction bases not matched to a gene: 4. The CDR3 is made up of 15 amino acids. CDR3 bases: TGTGCCAGCAGGCAGGGACTAGCGGTCTACAATGAGCAGTTCTTC. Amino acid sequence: CASRQGLAVYNEQFF.